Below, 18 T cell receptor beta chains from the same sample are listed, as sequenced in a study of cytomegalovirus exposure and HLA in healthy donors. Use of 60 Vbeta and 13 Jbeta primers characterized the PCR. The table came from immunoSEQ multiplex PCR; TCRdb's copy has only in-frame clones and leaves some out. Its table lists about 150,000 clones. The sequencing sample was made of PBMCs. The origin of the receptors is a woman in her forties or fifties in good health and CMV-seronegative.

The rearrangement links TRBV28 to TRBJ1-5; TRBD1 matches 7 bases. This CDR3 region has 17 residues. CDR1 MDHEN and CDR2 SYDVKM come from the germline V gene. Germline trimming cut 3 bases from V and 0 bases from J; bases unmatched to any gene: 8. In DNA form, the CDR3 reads TGTGCCAGCAGTTTTAGATGGGACAGCACTAGCAATCAGCCCCAGCATTTT. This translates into CASSFRWDSTSNQPQHF.

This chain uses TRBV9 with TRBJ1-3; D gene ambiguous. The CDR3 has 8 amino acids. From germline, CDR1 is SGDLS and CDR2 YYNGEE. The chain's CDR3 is CPLDTIYF. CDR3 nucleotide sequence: TGTCCCCTCGACACCATATATTTT.

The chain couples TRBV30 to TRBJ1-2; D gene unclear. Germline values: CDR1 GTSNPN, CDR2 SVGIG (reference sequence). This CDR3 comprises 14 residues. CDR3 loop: CASLESPPLYGYTF. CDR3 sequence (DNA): TGTGCTTCCCTCGAGTCTCCCCCCCTTTATGGCTACACCTTC. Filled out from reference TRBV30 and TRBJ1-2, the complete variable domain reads SQTIHQWPATLVQPVGSPLSLECTVEGTSNPNLYWYRQAAGRGLQLLFYSVGIGQISSEVPQNLSASRPQDRQFILSSKKLLLSDSGFYLCASLESPPLYGYTFGSGTRLTVV.

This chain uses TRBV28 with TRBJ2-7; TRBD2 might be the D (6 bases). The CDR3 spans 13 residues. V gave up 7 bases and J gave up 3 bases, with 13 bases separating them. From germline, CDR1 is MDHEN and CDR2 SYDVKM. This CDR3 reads CASTGRNLYEQYF. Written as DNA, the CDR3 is TGTGCCAGCACGGGGAGGAACCTCTACGAGCAGTACTTC.

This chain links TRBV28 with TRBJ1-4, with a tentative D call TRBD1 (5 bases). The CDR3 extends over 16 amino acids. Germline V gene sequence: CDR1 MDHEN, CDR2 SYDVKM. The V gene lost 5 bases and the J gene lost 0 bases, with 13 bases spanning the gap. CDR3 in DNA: TGTGCCAGCAGTCACCTCGGGGGTCCAACTAATGAAAAACTGTTTTTT. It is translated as CASSHLGGPTNEKLFF.

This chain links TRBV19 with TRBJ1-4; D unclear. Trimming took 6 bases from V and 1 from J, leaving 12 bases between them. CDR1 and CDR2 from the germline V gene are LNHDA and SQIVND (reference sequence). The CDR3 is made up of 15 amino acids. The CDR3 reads CASRNSFLTNEKLFF. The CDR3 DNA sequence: TGTGCCAGTAGAAACAGCTTCCTAACTAATGAAAAACTGTTTTTT.

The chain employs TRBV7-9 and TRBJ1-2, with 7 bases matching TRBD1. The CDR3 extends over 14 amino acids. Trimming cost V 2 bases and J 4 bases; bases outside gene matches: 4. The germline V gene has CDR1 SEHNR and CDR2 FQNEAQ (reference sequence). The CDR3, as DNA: TGTGCCAGCAGCTTACCTAACAGGGGCTATGGCTACACCTTC. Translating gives CASSLPNRGYGYTF.

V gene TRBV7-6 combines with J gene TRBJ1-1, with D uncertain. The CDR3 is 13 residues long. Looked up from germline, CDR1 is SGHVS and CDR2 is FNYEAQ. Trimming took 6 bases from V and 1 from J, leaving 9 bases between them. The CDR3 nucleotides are TGTGCCAGCAGTGGGCAAACGAACACTGAAGCTTTCTTT. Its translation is CASSGQTNTEAFF.

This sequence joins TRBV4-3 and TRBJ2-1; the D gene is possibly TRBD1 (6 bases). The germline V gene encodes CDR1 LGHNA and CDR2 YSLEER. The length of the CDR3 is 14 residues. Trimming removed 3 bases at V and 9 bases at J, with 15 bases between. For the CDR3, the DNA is TGCGCCAGCAGCCAGAGAACAGGGTCGCGTGAGCAGTTCTTC. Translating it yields CASSQRTGSREQFF.

The CDR3 region is CASSKGAGRLRNQPQHF. The CDR3, as DNA: TGTGCCAGTAGTAAGGGGGCAGGGAGGCTCCGCAATCAGCCCCAGCATTTT. V gene TRBV19 combines with J gene TRBJ1-5; 7 bases fit TRBD1. Trimming removed 4 bases from V and 2 bases from J; junction bases left unmatched: 11. Germline V CDR1 and CDR2: LNHDA, SQIVND (reference sequence). This CDR3 contains 17 residues.

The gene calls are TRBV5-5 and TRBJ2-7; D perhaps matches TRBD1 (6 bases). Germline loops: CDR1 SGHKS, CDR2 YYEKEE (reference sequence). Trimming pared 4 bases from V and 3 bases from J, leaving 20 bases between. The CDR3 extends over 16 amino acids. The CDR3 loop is CASSGLQGASFYEQYF. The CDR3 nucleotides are TGTGCCAGCAGCGGCTTACAGGGAGCCAGCTTCTACGAGCAGTACTTC.

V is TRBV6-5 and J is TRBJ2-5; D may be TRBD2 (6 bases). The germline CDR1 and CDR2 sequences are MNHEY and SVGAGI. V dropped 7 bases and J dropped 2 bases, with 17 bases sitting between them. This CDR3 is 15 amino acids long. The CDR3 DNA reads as TGTGCCAGCACTGTGACCGCGGGGATTCAAGAGACCCAGTACTTC. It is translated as CASTVTAGIQETQYF.

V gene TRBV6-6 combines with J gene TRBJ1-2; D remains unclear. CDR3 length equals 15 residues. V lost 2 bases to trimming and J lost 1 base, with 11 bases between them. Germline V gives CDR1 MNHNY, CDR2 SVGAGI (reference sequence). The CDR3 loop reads CASSYGGGLNYGYTF. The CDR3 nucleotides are TGTGCCAGCAGTTACGGTGGAGGCCTTAACTATGGCTACACCTTC.

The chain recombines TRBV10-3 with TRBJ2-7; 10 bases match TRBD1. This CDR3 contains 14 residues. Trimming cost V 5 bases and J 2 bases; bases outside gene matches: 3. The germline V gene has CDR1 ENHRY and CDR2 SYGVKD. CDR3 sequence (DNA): TGTGCCATCAGTCCGGGACAGGGGACCTACGAGCAGTACTTC. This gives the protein CAISPGQGTYEQYF.

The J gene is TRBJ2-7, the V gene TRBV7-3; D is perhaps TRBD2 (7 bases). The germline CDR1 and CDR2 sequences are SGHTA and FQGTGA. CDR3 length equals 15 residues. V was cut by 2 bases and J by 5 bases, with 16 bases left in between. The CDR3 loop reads CASSLSGGQLDEQYF. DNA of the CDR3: TGTGCCAGCAGCTTATCGGGGGGACAATTGGACGAGCAGTACTTC.

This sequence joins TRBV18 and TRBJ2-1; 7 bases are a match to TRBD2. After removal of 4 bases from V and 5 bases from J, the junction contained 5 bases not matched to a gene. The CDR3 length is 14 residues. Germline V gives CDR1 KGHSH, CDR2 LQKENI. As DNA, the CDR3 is TGTGCCAGCTCACTACTAGCGAGTGACAATGAGCAGTTCTTC. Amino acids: CASSLLASDNEQFF. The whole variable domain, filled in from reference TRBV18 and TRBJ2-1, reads NAGVMQNPRHLVRRRGQEARLRCSPMKGHSHVYWYRQLPEEGLKFMVYLQKENIIDESGMPKERFSAEFPKEGPSILRIQQVVRGDSAAYFCASSLLASDNEQFFGPGTRLTVL.

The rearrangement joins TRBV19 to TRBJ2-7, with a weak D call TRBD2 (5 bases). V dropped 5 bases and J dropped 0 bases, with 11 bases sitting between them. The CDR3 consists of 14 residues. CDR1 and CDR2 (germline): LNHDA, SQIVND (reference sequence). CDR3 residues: CASSLQTNSYEQYF. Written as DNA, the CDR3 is TGTGCCAGTAGTCTCCAGACTAACTCCTACGAGCAGTACTTC. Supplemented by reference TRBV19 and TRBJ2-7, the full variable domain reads DGGITQSPKYLFRKEGQNVTLSCEQNLNHDAMYWYRQDPGQGLRLIYYSQIVNDFQKGDIAEGYSVSREKKESFPLTVTSAQKNPTAFYLCASSLQTNSYEQYFGPGTRLTVT.

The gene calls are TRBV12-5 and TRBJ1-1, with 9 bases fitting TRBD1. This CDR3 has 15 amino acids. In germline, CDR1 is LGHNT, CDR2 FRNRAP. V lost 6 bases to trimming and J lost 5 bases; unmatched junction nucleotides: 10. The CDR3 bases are TGTGCTAGTGGACGTCCGGGACAGGGTAGTACTGAAGCTTTCTTT. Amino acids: CASGRPGQGSTEAFF.